The text below deals with one TCR beta chain. The antigen is undetermined. The sample is drawn from a study of T cell responses to AZD1222 COVID-19 vaccine. Study conclusions and caveats: Donors were largely white British and mainly female; clonal diversity was possibly underestimated.

Trimming shortened V by 5 bases and J by 0 bases, and 11 bases separated the two germline ends. CDR3 size: 15 residues. Germline loops: CDR1 SSHAT, CDR2 FNYEAQ (reference sequence). Clones were read by immunoSEQ multiplex PCR, and TCRdb kept only the in-frame ones, dropping some. The data contain some 170,000 clones, 92% of them singletons. V and J are TRBV7-7 and TRBJ2-1, with D hard to call. The sequence derives from an adult in good health. Here the sequenced sample was peripheral blood, taken on day 0 of MenACWY control vaccination. CDR3 loop: CASSQGSPSYNEQFF. Written as DNA, the CDR3 is TGTGCCAGCAGCCAAGGGTCACCCTCCTACAATGAGCAGTTCTTC.